This TCR beta chain stems from a study of graft-versus-host responses after intestinal transplantation. Background on the study: Each transplant was multivisceral, liver-intestinal, or isolated intestinal. Study-level findings and limits: Recipient marrow harbored GvH clones, some of which surfaced first in ileum or blood. Within allografts, high graft-versus-host to host-versus-graft clonal ratios were seen among patients with graft-donor T cell macrochimerism. Early post-transplant falls in HvG clones accompanied the peak levels of circulating GvH clones.

Measured with immunoSEQ multiplex PCR; TCRdb has only the in-frame clones, and not every one. The data show 85,000 to 100,000 clones, 80% to 95% seen once. On this clone: The antigen is undetermined.

Germline values: CDR1 LNHDA, CDR2 SQIVND (reference sequence). V gave up 6 bases and J gave up 5 bases; unmatched junction bases: 6. The CDR3 is 13 residues long. The sequence came from a human donor who received an intestinal transplant. The material sequenced was unstimulated CD4+ T cells sorted from spleen or lymph node cells, taken before intestinal transplant. This chain links TRBV19 with TRBJ1-1; 7 nucleotides agree with TRBD1. The CDR3 region has the DNA TGTGCCAGTAGCCCACTGACAGGGACTGAAGCTTTCTTT. Translated, it gives CASSPLTGTEAFF.